The entry that follows covers one T cell receptor (beta chain) sequence. Its antigen remains unknown. This sample is drawn from a study of Tregs in tolerant kidney transplant recipients. Study details: Mixed chimerism was transient after nonmyeloablative marrow transplants from related graft donors.

Unstimulated regulatory T cells (CD4+CD25+CD127-), CD4+CD25- non-regulatory cells, CD4 and CD8 cells were FACS-sorted from thawed PBMCs. Study outcomes and limitations: The small number of patients limits these findings pending further validation. Biological reproducibility was not directly addressed in this study.

The CDR3 contains 15 residues. The germline gives CDR1 SGHNT, CDR2 YYREEE (reference sequence). Trimming left V 4 bases short and J 6 bases short, with 16 bases between. TCRdb's copy holds only in-frame clones and misses some; the assay was immunoSEQ multiplex PCR. The table shows approximately 98,000 clones, with roughly 89% occurring only once. The source of this sequence is a human donor who received a combined kidney and bone marrow transplant. This chain joins TRBV5-4 and TRBJ2-2, with a possible D match to TRBD1 (7 bases). Sequences were derived from CD4+ T cells from blood, sampled before the transplant. This chain's CDR3 is CASSTGRGASGELFF. The CDR3 coding sequence is TGTGCCAGCAGCACCGGCAGGGGGGCGTCCGGGGAGCTGTTTTTT.